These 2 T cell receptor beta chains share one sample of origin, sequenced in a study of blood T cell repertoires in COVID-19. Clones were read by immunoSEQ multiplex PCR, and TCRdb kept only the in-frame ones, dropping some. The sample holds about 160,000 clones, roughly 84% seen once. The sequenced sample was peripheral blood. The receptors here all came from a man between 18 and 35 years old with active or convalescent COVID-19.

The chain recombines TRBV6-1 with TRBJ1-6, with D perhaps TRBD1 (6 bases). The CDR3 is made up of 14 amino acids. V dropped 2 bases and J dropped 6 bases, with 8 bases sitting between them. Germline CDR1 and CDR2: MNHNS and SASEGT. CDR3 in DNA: TGTGCCAGCAGTGAAACAGGGAGTAATTCACCCCTCCACTTT. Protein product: CASSETGSNSPLHF.

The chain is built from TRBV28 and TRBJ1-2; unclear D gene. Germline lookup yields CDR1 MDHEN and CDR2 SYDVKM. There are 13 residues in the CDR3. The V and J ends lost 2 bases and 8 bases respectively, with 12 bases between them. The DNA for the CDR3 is TGTGCCAGCAGTTTACAGGATCCCTGGGGCTACACCTTC. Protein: CASSLQDPWGYTF.